The 32 T cell receptor beta chains listed next were all sequenced from one sample in a study of blood T cell repertoires in COVID-19. Some clones are missing from TCRdb's copy, which holds only in-frame ones; the method was immunoSEQ multiplex PCR. The sample includes about 74,000 clones, about nine tenths seen only once; the top ten take approximately 0.98%. The sequencing input was peripheral blood. These TCRs come from a woman aged 45-65 years in a cohort sampled during active COVID-19.

The rearrangement links TRBV28 to TRBJ2-7, with 9 bases aligning to TRBD2. This CDR3 comprises 17 residues. In germline, CDR1 is MDHEN, CDR2 SYDVKM. J lost 6 bases, V lost 7 bases, and 19 bases had no gene match. CDR3 in DNA: TGTGCCAGCACCAATAGCGGGAGTGGTCCCCTTATCGGCGAGCAGTACTTC. Translation: CASTNSGSGPLIGEQYF.

Only one count was recorded for this clone. The J gene is TRBJ1-2, the V gene TRBV5-1; no definite D call. The germline gives CDR1 SGHRS, CDR2 YFSETQ. V dropped 0 bases and J dropped 8 bases, with 11 bases sitting between them. The CDR3 runs 13 residues. The CDR3 is CASSLEGGNGYTF. The CDR3 DNA reads as TGCGCCAGCAGCTTGGAAGGAGGGAACGGCTACACCTTC.

V gene TRBV3-1 (or the pseudogene TRBV3-2) combines with J gene TRBJ2-2; tentative D call: TRBD2 (5 bases). The V end lost 3 bases, the J end lost 4 bases, and 9 bases lay between the germline ends. Germline values: CDR1 LGHDT, CDR2 YNNKEL (reference sequence). CDR3 size: 14 residues. The CDR3 sequence: CASSQGRSTGELFF. The DNA for the CDR3 is TGTGCCAGCAGCCAGGGGAGAAGCACCGGGGAGCTGTTTTTT.

This chain connects TRBV11-3 to TRBJ2-5; 7 bases fit TRBD1. V was pared by 6 bases and J by 1 base, with 8 bases of the junction left unmatched. There are 15 residues in the CDR3. Per germline, CDR1 SGHNT and CDR2 YENEEA. The CDR3 DNA reads TGTGCCAGCAGTCTCCGACAGGGCGGCCAAGAGACCCAGTACTTC. Amino acids: CASSLRQGGQETQYF.

V and J are TRBV27 and TRBJ1-5; no reliable D call. V dropped 6 bases and J dropped 1 base, with 10 bases sitting between them. In germline, CDR1 is MNHEY, CDR2 SMNVEV (reference sequence). The CDR3 covers 14 residues. As DNA, the CDR3 is TGTGCCAGCAGCCCTGCTGGCAGCAATCAGCCCCAGCATTTT. Protein sequence: CASSPAGSNQPQHF.

This sequence joins TRBV3-1 (or the pseudogene TRBV3-2) and TRBJ2-7, with a tentative D call TRBD2 (6 bases). The V end lost 3 bases, the J end lost 2 bases, and 11 bases lay between the germline ends. Germline CDR1 LGHDT, CDR2 YNNKEL (reference sequence). The CDR3 length is 14 residues. The CDR3 DNA reads TGTGCCAGCAGCCATGGGGGGAAGGCCTACGAGCAGTACTTC. Encoded protein: CASSHGGKAYEQYF.

This clone was detected only a few times. The chain employs TRBV27 and TRBJ2-7, with 7 bases aligning to TRBD2. Germline assignment: CDR1 MNHEY and CDR2 SMNVEV (reference sequence). The CDR3 length is 13 residues. Germline trimming cut 2 bases from V and 2 bases from J; bases unmatched to any gene: 0. The CDR3 DNA reads as TGTGCCAGCAGTTTAGGACTAGCCTACGAGCAGTACTTC. Protein product: CASSLGLAYEQYF.

This CDR3 reads CASSKEPSGRYNEQFF. CDR3 DNA sequence: TGTGCCAGCAGCAAAGAGCCTAGCGGGAGGTACAATGAGCAGTTCTTC. The V gene is TRBV21-1, the J gene TRBJ2-1; the DNA was not compared with TRBD2, the D call given in the table. TRBV21-1 constitutes a pseudogene. This CDR3 is 16 amino acids long.

The CDR3 region is CASSSGQGGEQFF. Written as DNA, the CDR3 is TGTGCCAGCAGCTCGGGACAGGGTGGTGAGCAGTTCTTC. V and J are TRBV28 and TRBJ2-1; the match to TRBD1 covers 9 bases. Germline assignment: CDR1 MDHEN and CDR2 SYDVKM. This CDR3 has 13 amino acids. The junction had 6 bases not matched to a gene; V was cut back by 6 bases and J by 9 bases.

The V gene is TRBV6-5, the J gene TRBJ1-1, with D unresolved. The CDR3 covers 13 residues. Germline CDR1 MNHEY, CDR2 SVGAGI. Trimming cost V 6 bases and J 6 bases, with 14 bases left between them. The DNA of the CDR3 is TGTGCCAGCAGCCTTCAGGTAGCGGCTGAAGCTTTCTTT. It yields the protein CASSLQVAAEAFF.

This clone was seen only once. This chain joins TRBV12-3 or TRBV12-4 and TRBJ2-2; tentatively, D is TRBD2 (5 bases). The CDR3 contains 13 residues. The ends were cut back, 7 bases at V and 3 bases at J, with 9 bases in the middle. This chain's CDR3 is CASKEGYTGELFF. CDR3 bases: TGTGCCAGCAAAGAGGGTTACACCGGGGAGCTGTTTTTT.

The chain joins TRBV11-2 to TRBJ2-7; 9 bases align to TRBD1. With V trimmed by 4 bases and J by 4 bases, 8 bases remained unmatched. The CDR3 extends over 15 amino acids. Germline CDR1 is SGHAT and CDR2 is FQNNGV. In DNA, the CDR3 is TGTGCCAGCAGCTACCCCGGGACAGGGATTTACGAGCAGTACTTC. Its translation: CASSYPGTGIYEQYF.

The CDR3 bases are TGTGCCACCAGTGACAGGGCTTTCAATGAGCAGTTCTTC. Amino acids: CATSDRAFNEQFF. V usage is TRBV24-1 and J usage is TRBJ2-1; perhaps TRBD1 as D (5 bases). The CDR3 extends over 13 amino acids. Germline loops: CDR1 KGHDR, CDR2 SFDVKD. V was pared by 4 bases and J by 6 bases, with 9 bases between.

This sequence joins TRBV28 and TRBJ2-1; D is unresolved. This CDR3 has 11 amino acids. V was trimmed by 5 bases and J by 8 bases, leaving 7 bases between them. Germline V CDR1 and CDR2: MDHEN, SYDVKM. CDR3 nucleotide sequence: TGTGCCAGCAGTAAGCCGGATGAGCAGTTCTTC. It codes for CASSKPDEQFF.

The chain links TRBV7-9 to TRBJ2-7; D possibly corresponds to TRBD1 (5 bases). Germline-derived CDR1 and CDR2 are SEHNR and FQNEAQ (reference sequence). The CDR3 length is 14 residues. The V gene lost 10 bases and the J gene lost 2 bases, with 18 bases spanning the gap. The CDR3 DNA reads as TGTGCCACTAAGGCCCCAGGGAATCCCTACGAGCAGTACTTC. Its protein product is CATKAPGNPYEQYF.

V and J are TRBV6-5 and TRBJ2-7, with 7 nucleotides matching TRBD2. Germline loops: CDR1 MNHEY, CDR2 SVGAGI. The CDR3 is 15 residues long. J lost 5 bases, V lost 6 bases, and 13 bases had no gene match. CDR3 coding DNA: TGTGCCAGCAGACCCCGGGACTACCCGGCCGACGAGCAGTACTTC. The encoded protein is CASRPRDYPADEQYF.

V is TRBV5-1 and J is TRBJ2-5; 10 bases align to TRBD2. V gave up 6 bases and J gave up 2 bases; unmatched junction bases: 4. Germline CDR1 reads SGHRS; CDR2 reads YFSETQ. There are 14 residues in the CDR3. Here the CDR3 DNA reads TGCGCCAGCAATCCAGCGGGAGGGCAAGAGACCCAGTACTTC. This encodes CASNPAGGQETQYF.

The V call is TRBV15, the J call TRBJ2-7; 9 nucleotides align to TRBD1. The CDR3 is 15 residues long. The V segment lost 3 bases and the J segment 5 bases; nucleotides outside the gene matches: 8. Germline CDR1 and CDR2: LNHNV and YYDKDF (reference sequence). In DNA, the CDR3 is TGTGCCACCAGCAGCCCCGACAGGGGGGACCACGAGCAGTACTTC. Encoded protein: CATSSPDRGDHEQYF.

J is TRBJ2-7 and V is TRBV19; 9 bases line up with TRBD1. The CDR3 has 15 residues. Per the germline V gene, CDR1 is LNHDA and CDR2 is SQIVND (reference sequence). V trimming: 5 bases; J trimming: 2 bases; junction bases outside the gene matches: 7. Written as DNA, the CDR3 is TGTGCCAGTAGTGTGGACAGGGGCTATGCCTACGAGCAGTACTTC. This sequence encodes CASSVDRGYAYEQYF.

The chain couples TRBV4-2 to TRBJ2-1, with 9 bases identical to TRBD1. The CDR3 has 15 residues. The V segment lost 5 bases and the J segment 5 bases; nucleotides outside the gene matches: 7. Germline V lookup: CDR1 LGHNA, CDR2 YNFKEQ. The CDR3 DNA reads as TGTGCCAGCAGCTCGGGACAGGGACCTGACAATGAGCAGTTCTTC. As protein: CASSSGQGPDNEQFF.

V is TRBV5-1 and J is TRBJ2-2; D is perhaps TRBD2 (5 bases). V was clipped by 0 bases and J by 4 bases, with 10 bases between them. This CDR3 has 15 residues. Germline loops: CDR1 SGHRS, CDR2 YFSETQ. The CDR3 bases are TGCGCCAGCAGCTTGGAAGCGGCATCCACCGGGGAGCTGTTTTTT. It translates to CASSLEAASTGELFF. Drawing the rest from reference TRBV5-1 and TRBJ2-2, the complete variable domain is KAGVTQTPRYLIKTRGQQVTLSCSPISGHRSVSWYQQTPGQGLQFLFEYFSETQRNKGNFPGRFSGRQFSNSRSEMNVSTLELGDSALYLCASSLEAASTGELFFGEGSRLTVL.

The V call is TRBV7-2, the J call TRBJ2-5, with 8 positions matching TRBD2. The CDR3 length is 15 residues. The junction had 8 bases not matched to a gene; V was cut back by 3 bases and J by 5 bases. Germline V gene lookup returns CDR1 SGHTA and CDR2 FQGNSA. The CDR3 sequence: CASSFMGAGDETQYF. The CDR3 DNA follows: TGTGCCAGCAGCTTCATGGGAGCGGGAGATGAGACCCAGTACTTC. Drawing the rest from reference TRBV7-2 and TRBJ2-5, the complete variable domain is GAGVSQSPSNKVTEKGKDVELRCDPISGHTALYWYRQSLGQGLEFLIYFQGNSAPDKSGLPSDRFSAERTGGSVSTLTIQRTQQEDSAVYLCASSFMGAGDETQYFGPGTRLLVL.

This clone appeared a single time. The chain couples TRBV5-1 to TRBJ1-4, with D possibly being TRBD1 (5 bases). This CDR3 has 14 amino acids. Germline V lookup: CDR1 SGHRS, CDR2 YFSETQ. Trimming stripped 4 bases from V and 5 bases from J, with 12 bases between. The CDR3 coding sequence is TGCGCCAGCAGCGCAGACAGCCCCAATGAAAAACTGTTTTTT. Protein sequence: CASSADSPNEKLFF.

V gene TRBV4-1 combines with J gene TRBJ2-5, with D possibly being TRBD2 (6 bases). Germline assignment: CDR1 MGHRA and CDR2 YSYEKL. V was pared by 2 bases and J by 5 bases, with 12 bases between. There are 14 residues in the CDR3. CDR3: CASSQRGGGETQYF. The CDR3 DNA follows: TGCGCCAGCAGCCAAAGGGGAGGTGGCGAGACCCAGTACTTC.

This clone occurred once. This chain joins TRBV14 and TRBJ2-7; 7 bases match TRBD2. Germline CDR1 SGHDN, CDR2 FVKESK. The CDR3 has 22 residues. The ends lost 0 bases at V and 4 bases at J; junction bases unmatched: 27. In DNA form, the CDR3 reads TGTGCCAGCAGCCAAGATAGTAGTAGCGGGTTTTTGCGGATGATCTCTCTTTACGAGCAGTACTTC. As protein: CASSQDSSSGFLRMISLYEQYF.

The CDR3 is CASSSRLAGGGETQYF. CDR3 coding DNA: TGTGCCAGCAGCTCGAGACTAGCGGGAGGGGGGGAGACCCAGTACTTC. This chain connects TRBV11-2 to TRBJ2-5; 14 positions match TRBD2. This CDR3 spans 16 amino acids. J lost 5 bases, V lost 4 bases, and 6 bases had no gene match. CDR1 and CDR2 (germline): SGHAT, FQNNGV.

This rearrangement joins TRBV28 to TRBJ1-2; weak D call: TRBD1 (6 bases). V lost 6 bases to trimming and J lost 5 bases, with 19 bases between them. CDR3 length equals 15 residues. Germline V gene data show CDR1 as MDHEN and CDR2 as SYDVKM. The CDR3 nucleotides are TGTGCCAGCAGCCCCGGGGGTGCGGGGGCATATGGCTACACCTTC. Protein product: CASSPGGAGAYGYTF.

This clone was picked up a small number of times. The chain carries TRBV19 and TRBJ2-4; 7 bases agree with TRBD2. V was pared by 3 bases and J by 7 bases, with 6 bases of the junction left unmatched. This CDR3 region has 14 residues. CDR1 and CDR2 from the germline V gene are LNHDA and SQIVND (reference sequence). The CDR3 region is CASSMVRRENIQYF. Here the CDR3 DNA reads TGTGCCAGTAGTATGGTCCGGCGGGAGAACATTCAGTACTTC.

The chain is built from TRBV29-1 and TRBJ2-5; D perhaps matches TRBD1 (7 bases). Germline CDR1 is SQVTM and CDR2 is ANQGSEA. The CDR3 runs 14 residues. Trimming shortened V by 6 bases and J by 7 bases, and 21 bases separated the two germline ends. The CDR3 region has the DNA TGCAGCGTGGGCGGCGGGACAGAGAGGGGGACCCAGTACTTC. It codes for CSVGGGTERGTQYF. The whole variable domain, filled in from reference TRBV29-1 and TRBJ2-5, reads SAVISQKPSRDICQRGTSLTIQCQVDSQVTMMFWYRQQPGQSLTLIATANQGSEATYESGFVIDKFPISRPNLTFSTLTVSNMSPEDSSIYLCSVGGGTERGTQYFGPGTRLLVL.

In regard to this clone: At the DNA level, this CDR3 is encoded by other sequences in the same sample as well. The CDR3 loop is CASSGSSYNEQFF. CDR3 DNA sequence: TGTGCCAGCAGCGGGAGCTCCTACAATGAGCAGTTCTTC. The V and J genes are TRBV28 and TRBJ2-1; D perhaps matches TRBD2 (6 bases). The CDR3 spans 13 residues. V lost 6 bases to trimming and J lost 0 bases, with 6 bases between them. CDR1 is MDHEN and CDR2 is SYDVKM in the germline V gene. The variable domain in full, completed from reference TRBV28 and TRBJ2-1, reads DVKVTQSSRYLVKRTGEKVFLECVQDMDHENMFWYRQDPGLGLRLIYFSYDVKMKEKGDIPEGYSVSREKKERFSLILESASTNQTSMYLCASSGSSYNEQFFGPGTRLTVL.

Details on this clone: A junction end diverges from the germline sequence, so it may reflect a read error. V gene TRBV6-5 combines with J gene TRBJ2-7; maybe TRBD2 (5 bases). The CDR3 is 13 residues long. Germline V gene data show CDR1 as MNHEY and CDR2 as SVGAGI. The CDR3 loop reads CASSQRVLAYYLF. In DNA form, the CDR3 reads TGTGCCAGCAGTCAGAGGGTTCTGGCCTACTACCTCTTC.

The chain uses TRBV6-4 and TRBJ2-1, with D tentatively TRBD1 (6 bases). CDR3 length equals 18 residues. V was trimmed by 0 bases and J by 1 base, leaving 16 bases between them. Germline CDR1 MRHNA, CDR2 SNTAGT. CDR3 sequence reads: CASSDSRRQGISYNEQFF. CDR3 sequence (DNA): TGTGCCAGCAGTGACTCGAGGAGGCAGGGGATATCCTACAATGAGCAGTTCTTC.